This record covers a single T cell receptor beta chain. Trimming removed 2 bases at V and 7 bases at J, with 15 bases between. CDR1 is MGHRA, CDR2 YSYEKL, per germline. The CDR3 is made up of 15 amino acids. PCR employed 60 Vbeta and 13 Jbeta primers. Profiled with immunoSEQ multiplex PCR; TCRdb holds only in-frame clones, not every one. The sample yields a few hundred thousand clones, about 80% seen once. This specimen belongs to a study of cytomegalovirus exposure and HLA in healthy donors. This receptor was taken from a woman aged 60-75 years in good health and CMV-seropositive. The specimen sequenced was PBMCs. The chain carries TRBV4-1 and TRBJ1-5; a weak D match, TRBD1 (6 bases). As DNA, the CDR3 is TGCGCCAGCAGCCAAAATGCAGGGGAGTACCAGCCCCAGCATTTT. It specifies CASSQNAGEYQPQHF.